What follows describes a single T cell receptor beta chain. Germline V lookup: CDR1 MNHEY, CDR2 SVGAGI. V was clipped by 5 bases and J by 3 bases, with 11 bases between them. The CDR3 loop spans 14 amino acids. This specimen belongs to a study of PD-1 and CTLA-4 blockade in melanoma. Sequencing was performed with immunoSEQ multiplex PCR; in TCRdb, only in-frame clones are kept and a portion is missing. The table records about 21,000 clones, around 89% of them present only once. The clonotype was recovered from a human donor with melanoma. The chain has TRBV6-5 and TRBJ2-1, with D tentatively TRBD1 or TRBD2 (6 bases each). The specimen was CD8+ T cells from peripheral blood, collected before anti-PD-1 treatment. Written as DNA, the CDR3 is TGTGCCAGCAGTACGGGGGCAGACTACAATGAGCAGTTCTTC. This sequence encodes CASSTGADYNEQFF.